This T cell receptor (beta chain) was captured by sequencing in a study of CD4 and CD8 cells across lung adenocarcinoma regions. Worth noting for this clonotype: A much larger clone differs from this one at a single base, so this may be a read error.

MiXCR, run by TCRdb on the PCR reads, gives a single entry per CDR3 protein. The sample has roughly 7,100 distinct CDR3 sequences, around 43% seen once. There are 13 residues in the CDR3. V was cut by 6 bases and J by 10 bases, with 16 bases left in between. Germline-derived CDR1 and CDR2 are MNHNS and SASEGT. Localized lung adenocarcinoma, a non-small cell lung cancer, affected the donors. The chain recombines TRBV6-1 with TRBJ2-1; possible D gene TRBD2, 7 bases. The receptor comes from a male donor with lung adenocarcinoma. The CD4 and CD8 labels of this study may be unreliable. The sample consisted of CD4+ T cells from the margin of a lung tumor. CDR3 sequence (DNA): TGTGCCAGCAGCCTAGGGGGGGGCTACGAGCAGTTCTTC. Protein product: CASSLGGGYEQFF.